This TCR beta chain was identified in a study of OX40 agonist ivuxolimab in advanced cancers. Study in general: Every 2 weeks, patients got intravenous ivuxolimab at one of six dose levels (0.01-10 mg/kg). One patient with hepatocellular carcinoma and two with cutaneous melanoma, three in all, had partial responses.

The V gene's germline CDR1 is MNHNS and CDR2 SASEGT. V shed 6 bases, J shed 7 bases, and the junction held 4 bases outside the gene matches. The CDR3 loop spans 12 amino acids. TCRdb keeps only in-frame clones here, not all; method: immunoSEQ multiplex PCR. The sample has fewer than 35,000 clones, about four fifths seen once. V is TRBV6-1 and J is TRBJ1-1; TRBD1 aligns across 8 bases. The receptor was derived from an adult with an advanced solid tumor such as melanoma, head and neck, liver or kidney cancer. Sample: CD4+ or CD8+ T cells sorted from blood, taken in a trial of the OX40 agonist ivuxolimab. In DNA, the CDR3 is TGTGCCAGCAGCGACAGGGGCGGTGAAGCTTTCTTT. Translation: CASSDRGGEAFF.